Below, 30 T cell receptor beta chains from the same sample are listed, as sequenced in a study of metastatic and nonmetastatic thyroid tumors. Thyroid surgery was preceded by no treatment in any patient. TCRdb re-called clones via MiXCR from the PCR reads. The data contain about 49,000 clones, 20% to 25% of them seen just once; the ten biggest clones take up 3.5% to 5%. The sequencing sample was made of blood. The receptors were sampled from a female donor with papillary thyroid cancer or a benign thyroid nodule (not recorded which). Some clones in this sample may be carry-over from other donors' samples.

Many counts were recorded for this clone. The chain links TRBV20-1 to TRBJ2-1; possibly TRBD2 for D (6 bases). The V gene's germline CDR1 is DFQATT and CDR2 SNEGSKA (reference sequence). Trimming removed 5 bases at V and 9 bases at J, with 17 bases between. There are 13 residues in the CDR3. The CDR3 bases are TGCAGTGCTCCCACCCTACTAGCTACTGAGCAGTTCTTC. It encodes CSAPTLLATEQFF.

The table lists this clone with many counts. The chain is built from TRBV19 and TRBJ1-4; no clear D. The CDR3 runs 13 residues. V was shortened by 8 bases and J by 8 bases, with 15 bases between the two germline ends. Germline V gives CDR1 LNHDA, CDR2 SQIVND (reference sequence). CDR3 sequence (DNA): TGTGCCAGTCGGCCGACCCTGAGAGAAAAACTGTTTTTT. Translating it yields CASRPTLREKLFF.

The chain joins TRBV30 to TRBJ2-7; 8 bases fit TRBD1. The germline CDR1 and CDR2 sequences are GTSNPN and SVGIG (reference sequence). Trimming cost V 3 bases and J 2 bases; bases outside gene matches: 9. The CDR3 length is 15 residues. The DNA for the CDR3 is TGTGCCTGGAGCGGGCCAAGGGACAGGCCCTACGAGCAGTACTTC. This sequence encodes CAWSGPRDRPYEQYF. The full variable domain, rest sourced from reference TRBV30 and TRBJ2-7, is SQTIHQWPATLVQPVGSPLSLECTVEGTSNPNLYWYRQAAGRGLQLLFYSVGIGQISSEVPQNLSASRPQDRQFILSSKKLLLSDSGFYLCAWSGPRDRPYEQYFGPGTRLTVT.

This clone was seen ten or more times. The J gene is TRBJ2-3, the V gene TRBV9; the match to TRBD2 covers 7 bases. This CDR3 is 16 amino acids long. With V trimmed by 7 bases and J by 1 base, 12 bases remained unmatched. Germline CDR1 is SGDLS and CDR2 is YYNGEE. This CDR3 reads CASGKSPGLRTDTQYF. The CDR3 DNA is TGTGCCAGCGGAAAATCACCGGGACTACGCACAGATACGCAGTATTTT.

This sequence joins TRBV20-1 and TRBJ2-1, with a tentative D call TRBD2 (5 bases). In germline, CDR1 is DFQATT, CDR2 SNEGSKA (reference sequence). This CDR3 has 14 residues. V lost 6 bases and J lost 0, with 12 bases in between. The CDR3 coding sequence is TGCAGTGCCGCTAGCCGCTACTCCTACAATGAGCAGTTCTTC. Protein: CSAASRYSYNEQFF.

The table lists this clone with many counts. A much larger clone differs by one base, so this may be a read error. The rearrangement links TRBV19 to TRBJ2-1; tentative D call: TRBD1 (6 bases). Looked up from germline, CDR1 is LNHDA and CDR2 is SQIVND (reference sequence). This CDR3 is 14 amino acids long. CDR3 region: CAGSVGQSKGEQFF. The CDR3 coding sequence is TGTGCCGGTAGTGTCGGACAGTCGAAGGGGGAGCAGTTCTTC.

Comment on this clone: A junction boundary mismatches the germline segment, possibly from a read error. The V and J genes are TRBV28 and TRBJ2-1, with 8 bases aligning to TRBD1. CDR1 is MDHEN, CDR2 SYDVKM, per germline. The CDR3 sequence is 15 residues long. In DNA form, the CDR3 reads TGTGCCAGCATCACAGGGGGAACTGCCTACAATGAGCATTTCTTC. Protein: CASITGGTAYNEHFF.

Details on this clone: A clone one base away is much larger, so this may be a read error. This same CDR3 is encoded by further DNA sequences in the sample. J is TRBJ2-5 and V is TRBV7-8; a possible D gene is TRBD2 (6 bases). CDR3 length: 13 amino acids. V gave up 5 bases and J gave up 1 base, with 8 bases separating them. CDR1 is SGHVS, CDR2 FQNEAQ, per germline. The CDR3 DNA sequence: TGTGCCAGCAGCAGGGAGGCCCAAGAGACCCAGTACTTC. Translation gives CASSREAQETQYF. The full variable domain, rest sourced from reference TRBV7-8 and TRBJ2-5, is GAGVSQSPRYKVAKRGQDVALRCDPISGHVSLFWYQQALGQGPEFLTYFQNEAQLDKSGLPSDRFFAERPEGSVSTLKIQRTQQEDSAVYLCASSREAQETQYFGPGTRLLVL.

The rearrangement links TRBV6-1 to TRBJ2-5; D is ambiguous. The CDR3 has 14 residues. Germline V gives CDR1 MNHNS, CDR2 SASEGT. CDR3 DNA sequence: TGTGACTGCAACCAATATAGGTACCAAGAGACCCAGTACTTC. Translating it yields CDCNQYRYQETQYF.

This clone was counted at least ten times. This chain links TRBV4-2 with TRBJ2-2, with a weak D call TRBD2 (8 bases). The CDR3 has 19 amino acids. Germline CDR1 is LGHNA and CDR2 is YNFKEQ. Trimming removed 4 bases at V and 6 bases at J, with 27 bases between. In nucleotides, the CDR3 is TGTGCCAGCAGCCTTGGAGGGGGCGGGAGGAATTGGTTGGCCGGGGAGCTGTTTTTT. Translation gives CASSLGGGGRNWLAGELFF.

This sequence joins TRBV18 and TRBJ2-1; D is unclear. The CDR3 contains 18 residues. The germline V gene has CDR1 KGHSH and CDR2 LQKENI. Between the trimmed V and J ends, which lost 3 bases and 0 bases, there was a span of 18 bases. In DNA, the CDR3 is TGTGCCAGCTCACCCGATCCGGCCAGCCTCTTCTCCTACAATGAGCAGTTCTTC. Its protein is CASSPDPASLFSYNEQFF. The full variable domain, rest sourced from reference TRBV18 and TRBJ2-1, is NAGVMQNPRHLVRRRGQEARLRCSPMKGHSHVYWYRQLPEEGLKFMVYLQKENIIDESGMPKERFSAEFPKEGPSILRIQQVVRGDSAAYFCASSPDPASLFSYNEQFFGPGTRLTVL.

This clone was picked up many times. V usage is TRBV2 and J usage is TRBJ2-4; D remains ambiguous. Trimming removed 3 bases at V and 0 bases at J, with 15 bases between. Germline V gene lookup returns CDR1 SNHLY and CDR2 FYNNEI. There are 17 residues in the CDR3. The CDR3 DNA sequence: TGTGCCAGCAGTGAGCTTCGGGTCGGCGAAGCCAAAAACATTCAGTACTTC. This sequence encodes CASSELRVGEAKNIQYF.

This clone was seen repeatedly, ten times or more. The V call is TRBV6-2 or TRBV6-3, the J call TRBJ2-1; 10 positions agree with TRBD2. Per the germline V gene, CDR1 is MNHEY and CDR2 is SVGEGT. With V trimmed by 6 bases and J by 5 bases, 4 bases remained unmatched. The CDR3 has 14 amino acids. The CDR3 region has the DNA TGTGCCAGCAGACTAGCGGGAATCCACAATGAGCAGTTCTTC. Translating gives CASRLAGIHNEQFF.

At least ten counts were recorded for this clone. The chain combines TRBV3-1 with TRBJ2-2; perhaps D is TRBD1 or TRBD2 (5 bases each). The germline V gene has CDR1 LGHDT and CDR2 YNNKEL (reference sequence). The CDR3 is 16 amino acids. V lost 1 base and J lost 6, with 15 bases in between. For the CDR3, the DNA is TGTGCCAGCAGCCAAGTCTTCCCGCGAGGGGCCGGGGAGCTGTTTTTT. Its protein is CASSQVFPRGAGELFF.

This clone has ten or more counts. The chain couples TRBV14 to TRBJ1-6; unclear D gene. V lost 0 bases, J lost 9 bases, and 9 bases lay in between. This CDR3 comprises 14 residues. Per germline, CDR1 SGHDN and CDR2 FVKESK. In DNA, the CDR3 is TGTGCCAGCAGCCAAGAAGCAGACGCTTCACCCCTCCACTTT. This translates into CASSQEADASPLHF.

In the case of this clone: A much larger clone lies a single base off, so this may be a read error. Other nucleotide sequences in the sample specify the same CDR3. The rearrangement uses TRBV15 and TRBJ2-3; D gene ambiguous. CDR1 LNHNV and CDR2 YYDKDF come from the germline V gene (reference sequence). This CDR3 is 12 amino acids long. The CDR3 here is CATSRSTDTQYF. The CDR3 bases are TGTGCCACCAGCAGGTCCACAGATACTCAGTATTTT.

The table lists this clone with many counts. This may be a read error, as it is one base from a much larger clone. Distinct nucleotide sequences in the sample also encode this CDR3. The chain has TRBV27 and TRBJ1-5, with D unclear. The CDR3 totals 13 residues. Germline-derived CDR1 and CDR2 are MNHEY and SMNVEV (reference sequence). CDR3 in DNA: TGCGCCAGCAGTTTATCGTTCAATCAGCCCCAGCATTTT. It encodes CASSLSFNQPQHF.

As concerns this clone: Possible read error: a much larger clone is one base away. Other DNA sequences in this specimen translate into the identical CDR3. This chain uses TRBV29-1 with TRBJ2-2, with D unresolved. This CDR3 has 10 amino acids. CDR1 and CDR2 (germline): SQVTM, ANQGSEA. The CDR3 is CSVETGELFF. CDR3 in DNA: TGCAGCGTTGAAACCGGTGAGCTGTTTTTT.

This clone has a handful of counts. The rearrangement uses TRBV2 and TRBJ1-5; D gene uncertain. V shed 4 bases and J shed 3 bases, with 10 bases lying between them. Looked up from germline, CDR1 is SNHLY and CDR2 is FYNNEI. The CDR3 runs 14 residues. Here the CDR3 DNA reads TGTGCCAGCAGTGGGCTCACTATCAATCAGCCCCAGCATTTT. Protein product: CASSGLTINQPQHF.

Only a few counts were recorded for this clone. This chain uses TRBV6-4 with TRBJ2-2, with 9 bases matching TRBD1. Trimming at V came to 4 bases and at J to 3 bases, leaving 0 bases not matched to a gene. The germline V gene has CDR1 MRHNA and CDR2 SNTAGT. The CDR3 covers 14 residues. CDR3: CASSGTGDTGELFF. CDR3 in DNA: TGTGCCAGCAGTGGGACAGGGGACACCGGGGAGCTGTTTTTT.

Many counts were recorded for this clone. V usage is TRBV3-1 and J usage is TRBJ2-1; perhaps TRBD2 as D (7 bases). Germline assignment: CDR1 LGHDT and CDR2 YNNKEL (reference sequence). Trimming cost V 5 bases and J 10 bases, with 21 bases left between them. This CDR3 is built from 15 residues. The CDR3 sequence: CASSTRGAGTSEQFF. The CDR3 region has the DNA TGTGCCAGCAGCACCCGGGGGGCGGGTACATCCGAGCAGTTCTTC.

The V call is TRBV20-1, the J call TRBJ2-2; 8 positions agree with TRBD1. The trim removed 4 bases at V and 8 bases at J, leaving 15 bases unmatched. Germline V gene data show CDR1 as DFQATT and CDR2 as SNEGSKA (reference sequence). The CDR3 covers 16 residues. DNA for the CDR3: TGCAGTGCTATAGATCTTCCCAGGGGGCGGGTTGGGGAGCTGTTTTTT. Residues: CSAIDLPRGRVGELFF.

This clone was counted ten times or more. The chain carries TRBV19 and TRBJ1-5, with 8 bases identical to TRBD1. The CDR3 contains 20 residues. V shed 1 base and J 1 base; nucleotides not matched to a gene: 15. Germline V CDR1 and CDR2: LNHDA, SQIVND (reference sequence). The CDR3 is CASSIGSGGRSSGSNQPQHF. As DNA, the CDR3 is TGTGCCAGTAGTATAGGTTCAGGGGGCCGGTCGTCGGGGAGCAATCAGCCCCAGCATTTT.

This clone showed up many times. This CDR3 is CSAQKTADNEQFF. The CDR3 bases are TGCAGTGCGCAGAAGACAGCCGACAATGAGCAGTTCTTC. V gene TRBV20-1 combines with J gene TRBJ2-1, with D possibly matching TRBD1 (5 bases). CDR1 is DFQATT, CDR2 SNEGSKA, per germline (reference sequence). The V gene lost 6 bases and the J gene lost 5 bases, with 14 bases spanning the gap. The CDR3 covers 13 residues.

This clone was counted ten times or more. The chain carries TRBV7-9 and TRBJ1-1; the match to TRBD1 covers 9 bases. The J segment lost 3 bases and the V segment lost 5 bases, leaving 7 bases of the junction unmatched. This CDR3 has 15 amino acids. Germline V gene sequence: CDR1 SEHNR, CDR2 FQNEAQ (reference sequence). This CDR3 is CASSISDRGDTEAFF. The CDR3 bases are TGTGCCAGCAGCATTTCCGACAGGGGGGACACTGAAGCTTTCTTT.

This clone occurred many times. A much larger clone differs by one base, so this may be a read error. The J gene is TRBJ2-7, the V gene TRBV6-5; D gene ambiguous. V was clipped by 4 bases and J by 2 bases, with 15 bases between them. Germline CDR1 is MNHEY and CDR2 is SVGAGI. CDR3 length: 15 residues. Written as DNA, the CDR3 is TGTGCCAGCAGTTGGATCCACTCGGCGACCTACGAGCAGTACTTC. Its translation is CASSWIHSATYEQYF.

Many counts were recorded for this clone. The rearrangement joins TRBV28 to TRBJ2-3; 8 bases align to TRBD2. Germline CDR1 is MDHEN and CDR2 is SYDVKM. V was clipped by 3 bases and J by 3 bases; unmatched bases: 2. The CDR3 covers 14 residues. CDR3 nucleotide sequence: TGTGCCAGCAGTTTGGCTAGCGGGACAGATACGCAGTATTTT. Its translation: CASSLASGTDTQYF.

About this clone: Mismatch with germline at one junction end may stem from a read error. The genes are TRBV20-1 and TRBJ1-6; no definite D call. There are 15 residues in the CDR3. CDR1 is DFQATT and CDR2 is SNEGSKA in the germline V gene (reference sequence). The CDR3 region is CSALRDSSYNTPLHF. The CDR3 DNA follows: TGCAGTGCCCTCCGAGATAGCTCCTATAATACACCCCTCCACTTT.

The table lists this clone with a few counts. The genes are TRBV28 and TRBJ1-5; 7 bases match TRBD1. CDR3 length equals 14 residues. With 8 bases clipped from V and 12 bases from J, the junction kept 16 bases outside the gene matches. The germline V gene encodes CDR1 MDHEN and CDR2 SYDVKM. This CDR3 is CASSSYRGNQNQHF. Written as DNA, the CDR3 is TGTGCCAGCTCGTCCTACAGGGGTAATCAGAACCAGCATTTT.

This clone was seen many times. One end of the junction is discordant with germline, which a read error may explain. The chain uses TRBV7-7 and TRBJ2-5; either TRBD1 or TRBD2 may fit D (5 bases each). The CDR3 spans 15 residues. CDR1 SSHAT and CDR2 FNYEAQ come from the germline V gene (reference sequence). The CDR3 nucleotides read TGTGCTAGCAGTGATTATAGAGGGGTGGAAGAGACCCAGTACTTC. It translates to CASSDYRGVEETQYF. Full variable domain (rest looked up from reference TRBV7-7 and TRBJ2-5): GAGVSQSPRYKVTKRGQDVTLRCDPISSHATLYWYQQALGQGPEFLTYFNYEAQPDKSGLPSDRFSAERPEGSISTLTIQRTEQRDSAMYRCASSDYRGVEETQYFGPGTRLLVL.